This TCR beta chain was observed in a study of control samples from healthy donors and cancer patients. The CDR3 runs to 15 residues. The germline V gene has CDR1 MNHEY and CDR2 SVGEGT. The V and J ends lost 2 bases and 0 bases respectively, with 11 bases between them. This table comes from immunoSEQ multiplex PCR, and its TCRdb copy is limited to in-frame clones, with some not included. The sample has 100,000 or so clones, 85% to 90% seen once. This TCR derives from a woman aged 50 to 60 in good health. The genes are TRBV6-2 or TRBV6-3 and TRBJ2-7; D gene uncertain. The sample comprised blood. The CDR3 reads CASSYRDDGSYEQYF. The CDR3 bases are TGTGCCAGCAGTTACCGTGACGATGGCTCCTACGAGCAGTACTTC.